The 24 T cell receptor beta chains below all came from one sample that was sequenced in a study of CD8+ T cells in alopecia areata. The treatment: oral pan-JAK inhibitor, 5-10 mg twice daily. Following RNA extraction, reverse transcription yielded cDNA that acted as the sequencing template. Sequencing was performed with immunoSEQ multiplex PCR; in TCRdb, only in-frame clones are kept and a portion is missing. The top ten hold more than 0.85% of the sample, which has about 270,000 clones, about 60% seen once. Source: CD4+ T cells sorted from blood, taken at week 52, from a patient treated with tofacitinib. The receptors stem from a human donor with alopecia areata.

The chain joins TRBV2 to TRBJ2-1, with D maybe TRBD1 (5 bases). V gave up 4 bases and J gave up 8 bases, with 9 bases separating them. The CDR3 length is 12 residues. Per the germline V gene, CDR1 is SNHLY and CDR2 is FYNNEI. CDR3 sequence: CASSGRAYEQFF. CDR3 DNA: TGTGCCAGCAGTGGCAGGGCCTATGAGCAGTTCTTC.

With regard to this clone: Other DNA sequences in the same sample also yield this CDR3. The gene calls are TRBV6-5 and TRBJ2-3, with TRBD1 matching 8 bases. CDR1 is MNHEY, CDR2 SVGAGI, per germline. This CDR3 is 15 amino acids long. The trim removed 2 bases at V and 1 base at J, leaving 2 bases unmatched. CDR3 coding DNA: TGTGCCAGCAGTTACCAGGGGGCTGGCACAGATACGCAGTATTTT. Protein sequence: CASSYQGAGTDTQYF.

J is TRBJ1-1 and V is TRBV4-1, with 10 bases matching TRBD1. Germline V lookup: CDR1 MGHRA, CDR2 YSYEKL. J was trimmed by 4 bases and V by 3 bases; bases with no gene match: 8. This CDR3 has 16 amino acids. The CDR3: CASSHFWDRGITEAFF. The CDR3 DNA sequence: TGCGCCAGCAGCCATTTTTGGGACAGGGGAATCACTGAAGCTTTCTTT.

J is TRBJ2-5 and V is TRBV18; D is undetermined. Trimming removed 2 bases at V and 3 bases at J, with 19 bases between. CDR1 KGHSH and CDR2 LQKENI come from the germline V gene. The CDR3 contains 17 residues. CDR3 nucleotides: TGTGCCAGCTCACCAAGGCAGCCCGCGACGGAAGAAGAGACCCAGTACTTC. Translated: CASSPRQPATEEETQYF.

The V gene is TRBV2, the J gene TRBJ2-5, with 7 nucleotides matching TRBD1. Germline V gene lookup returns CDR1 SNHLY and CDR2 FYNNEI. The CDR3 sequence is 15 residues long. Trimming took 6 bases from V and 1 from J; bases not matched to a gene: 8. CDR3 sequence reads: CASRQTRTGQETQYF. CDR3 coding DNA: TGTGCCAGCAGACAAACGAGGACAGGCCAAGAGACCCAGTACTTC.

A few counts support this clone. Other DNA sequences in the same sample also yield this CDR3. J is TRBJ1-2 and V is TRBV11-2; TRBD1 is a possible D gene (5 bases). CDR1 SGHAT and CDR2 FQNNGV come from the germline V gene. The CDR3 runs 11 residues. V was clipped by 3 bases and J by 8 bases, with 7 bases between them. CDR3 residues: CASSFRGGYTF. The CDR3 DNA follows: TGTGCCAGCAGCTTTAGGGGCGGCTACACCTTC.

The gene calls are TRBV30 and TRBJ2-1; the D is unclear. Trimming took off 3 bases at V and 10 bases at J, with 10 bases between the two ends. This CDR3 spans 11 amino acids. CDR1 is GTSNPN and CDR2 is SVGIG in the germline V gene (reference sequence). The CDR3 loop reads CAWRTPREQFF. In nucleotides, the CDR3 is TGTGCCTGGAGAACCCCTCGAGAGCAGTTCTTC. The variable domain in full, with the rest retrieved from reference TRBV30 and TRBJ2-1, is SQTIHQWPATLVQPVGSPLSLECTVEGTSNPNLYWYRQAAGRGLQLLFYSVGIGQISSEVPQNLSASRPQDRQFILSSKKLLLSDSGFYLCAWRTPREQFFGPGTRLTVL.

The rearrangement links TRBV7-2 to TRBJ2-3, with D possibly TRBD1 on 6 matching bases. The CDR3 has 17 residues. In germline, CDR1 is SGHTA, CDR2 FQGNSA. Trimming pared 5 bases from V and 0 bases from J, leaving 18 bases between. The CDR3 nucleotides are TGTGCCAGCAGCCCGGGCGTTTGGCAGGGGAGCACAGATACGCAGTATTTT. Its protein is CASSPGVWQGSTDTQYF.

In DNA form, the CDR3 reads TGCAGCGTTGTGGATCAGCCGCATTCCTACGAGCAGTACTTC. Its protein is CSVVDQPHSYEQYF. The chain combines TRBV29-1 with TRBJ2-7; D ambiguous. This CDR3 has 14 amino acids. CDR1 and CDR2 (germline): SQVTM, ANQGSEA. The V end lost 4 bases, the J end lost 1 base, and 14 bases lay between the germline ends.

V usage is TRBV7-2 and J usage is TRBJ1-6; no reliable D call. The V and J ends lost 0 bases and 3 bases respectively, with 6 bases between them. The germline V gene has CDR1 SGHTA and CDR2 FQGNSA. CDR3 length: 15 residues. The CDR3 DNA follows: TGTGCCAGCAGCTTAGCAGGGTTCTATAATTCACCCCTCCACTTT. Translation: CASSLAGFYNSPLHF.

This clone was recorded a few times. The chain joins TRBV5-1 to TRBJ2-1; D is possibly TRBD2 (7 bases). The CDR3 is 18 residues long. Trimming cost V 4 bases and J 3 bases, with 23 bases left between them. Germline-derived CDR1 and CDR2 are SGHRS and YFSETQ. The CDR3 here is CASSPRGGGAGVYNEQFF. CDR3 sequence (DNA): TGCGCCAGCAGCCCAAGGGGTGGGGGGGCAGGAGTCTACAATGAGCAGTTCTTC.

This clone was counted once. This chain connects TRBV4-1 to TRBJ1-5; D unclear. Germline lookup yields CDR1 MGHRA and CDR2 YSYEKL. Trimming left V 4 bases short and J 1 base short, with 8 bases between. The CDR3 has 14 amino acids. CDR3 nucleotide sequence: TGCGCCAGCAGCCTCGTCCAGAGCAATCAGCCCCAGCATTTT. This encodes CASSLVQSNQPQHF.

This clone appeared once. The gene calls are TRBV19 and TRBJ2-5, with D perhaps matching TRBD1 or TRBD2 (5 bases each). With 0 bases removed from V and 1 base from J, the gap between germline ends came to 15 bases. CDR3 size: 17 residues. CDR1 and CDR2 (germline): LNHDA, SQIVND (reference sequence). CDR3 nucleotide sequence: TGTGCCAGTAGTATAGACCGGGGCAGCCACCTCCAAGAGACCCAGTACTTC. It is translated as CASSIDRGSHLQETQYF.

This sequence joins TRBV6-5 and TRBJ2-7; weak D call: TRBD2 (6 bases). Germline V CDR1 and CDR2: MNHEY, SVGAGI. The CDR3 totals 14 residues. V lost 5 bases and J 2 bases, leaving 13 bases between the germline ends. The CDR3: CASSRRGPTYEQYF. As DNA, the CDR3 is TGTGCCAGCAGTCGGCGGGGTCCGACCTACGAGCAGTACTTC.

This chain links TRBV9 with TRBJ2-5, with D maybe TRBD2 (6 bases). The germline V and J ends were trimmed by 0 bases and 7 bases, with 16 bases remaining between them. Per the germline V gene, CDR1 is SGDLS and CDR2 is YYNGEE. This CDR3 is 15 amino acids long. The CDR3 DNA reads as TGTGCCAGCAGCGTAGAGGGGACTGAAACCGGGACCCAGTACTTC. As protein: CASSVEGTETGTQYF. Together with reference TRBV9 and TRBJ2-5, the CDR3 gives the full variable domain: DSGVTQTPKHLITATGQRVTLRCSPRSGDLSVYWYQQSLDQGLQFLIQYYNGEERAKGNILERFSAQQFPDLHSELNLSSLELGDSALYFCASSVEGTETGTQYFGPGTRLLVL.

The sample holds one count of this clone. Here the CDR3 reads CAWSRQRAYEQYF. DNA for the CDR3: TGTGCCTGGAGTCGGCAGAGGGCCTACGAGCAGTACTTC. The chain joins TRBV30 to TRBJ2-7; D might be TRBD2 (5 bases). This CDR3 is 13 amino acids long. Trimming took 2 bases from V and 2 from J, leaving 10 bases between them. The germline V gene has CDR1 GTSNPN and CDR2 SVGIG (reference sequence). Using reference TRBV30 and TRBJ2-7 for the parts outside the CDR3, the full variable domain is SQTIHQWPATLVQPVGSPLSLECTVEGTSNPNLYWYRQAAGRGLQLLFYSVGIGQISSEVPQNLSASRPQDRQFILSSKKLLLSDSGFYLCAWSRQRAYEQYFGPGTRLTVT.

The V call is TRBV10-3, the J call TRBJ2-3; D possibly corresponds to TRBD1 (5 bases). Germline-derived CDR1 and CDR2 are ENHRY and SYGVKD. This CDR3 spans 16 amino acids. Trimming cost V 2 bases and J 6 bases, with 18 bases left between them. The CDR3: CAISEAAEAGSDTQYF. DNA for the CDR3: TGTGCCATCAGTGAGGCGGCTGAGGCAGGGTCGGATACGCAGTATTTT.

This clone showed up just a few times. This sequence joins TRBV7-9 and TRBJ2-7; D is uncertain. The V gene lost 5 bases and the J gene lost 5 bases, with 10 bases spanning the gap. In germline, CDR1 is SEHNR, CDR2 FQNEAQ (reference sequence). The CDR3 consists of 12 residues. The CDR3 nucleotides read TGTGCCAGCAGCCGAACGGTGGACGAGCAGTACTTC. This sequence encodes CASSRTVDEQYF.

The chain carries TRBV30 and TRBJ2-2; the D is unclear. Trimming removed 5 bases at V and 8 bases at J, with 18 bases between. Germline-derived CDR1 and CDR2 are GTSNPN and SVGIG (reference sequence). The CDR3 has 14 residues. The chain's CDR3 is CAWGHSTQSGELFF. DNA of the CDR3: TGTGCCTGGGGTCACTCAACCCAGTCTGGGGAGCTGTTTTTT.

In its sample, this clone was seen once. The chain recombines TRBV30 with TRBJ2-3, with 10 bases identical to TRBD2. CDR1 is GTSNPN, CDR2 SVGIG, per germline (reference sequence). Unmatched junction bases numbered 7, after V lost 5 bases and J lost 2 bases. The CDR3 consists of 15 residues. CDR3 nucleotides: TGTGCCTGGGGAGAGAGCGGGGGGGCCACAGATACGCAGTATTTT. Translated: CAWGESGGATDTQYF.

This CDR3 reads CASSVGAEHEQYF. The CDR3 DNA is TGTGCCAGCAGCGTAGGCGCGGAACACGAGCAGTACTTC. The chain couples TRBV9 to TRBJ2-7; D unresolved. The V gene's germline CDR1 is SGDLS and CDR2 YYNGEE. The CDR3 spans 13 residues. V was trimmed by 0 bases and J by 5 bases, leaving 9 bases between them. The full variable domain, with the rest looked up from reference TRBV9 and TRBJ2-7, is DSGVTQTPKHLITATGQRVTLRCSPRSGDLSVYWYQQSLDQGLQFLIQYYNGEERAKGNILERFSAQQFPDLHSELNLSSLELGDSALYFCASSVGAEHEQYFGPGTRLTVT.

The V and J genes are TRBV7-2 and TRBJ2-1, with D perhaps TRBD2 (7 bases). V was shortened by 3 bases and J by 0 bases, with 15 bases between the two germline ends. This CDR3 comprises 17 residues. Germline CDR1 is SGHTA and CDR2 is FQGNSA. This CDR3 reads CASSFGRGGVSYNEQFF. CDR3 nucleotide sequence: TGTGCCAGCAGCTTTGGACGCGGGGGCGTCTCCTACAATGAGCAGTTCTTC.

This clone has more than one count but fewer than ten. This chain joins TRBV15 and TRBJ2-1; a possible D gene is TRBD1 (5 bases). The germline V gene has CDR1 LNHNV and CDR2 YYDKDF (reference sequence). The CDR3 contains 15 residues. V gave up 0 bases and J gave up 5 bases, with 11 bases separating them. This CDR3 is CATSRDWRQNNEQFF. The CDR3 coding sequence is TGTGCCACCAGCAGAGATTGGAGACAGAACAATGAGCAGTTCTTC.

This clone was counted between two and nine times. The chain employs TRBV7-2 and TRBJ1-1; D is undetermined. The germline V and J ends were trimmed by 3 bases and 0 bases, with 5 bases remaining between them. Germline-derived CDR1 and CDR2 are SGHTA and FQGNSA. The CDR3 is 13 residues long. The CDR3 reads CASSFSVNTEAFF. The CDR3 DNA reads TGTGCCAGCAGCTTCTCGGTGAACACTGAAGCTTTCTTT.